This record covers a single T cell receptor (beta chain). Its target is unknown. This sample stems from a study of cytomegalovirus exposure and HLA in healthy donors. Notes on the study in general: The majority of TCR sequences were rare, yet some public TCRs appeared in many donors. Cytomegalovirus-associated status was assigned to roughly 160 TCR beta chains.

The PCR used 60 Vbeta and 13 Jbeta primers. Produced via immunoSEQ multiplex PCR; TCRdb's table is partial and in-frame only. This table holds about 160,000 clones, about two thirds found once. V dropped 8 bases and J dropped 6; count of bases not matched to a gene: 10. Germline loops: CDR1 MNHNS, CDR2 SASEGT. This CDR3 has 15 residues. The sequencing input was PBMCs. This sequence originates from a woman in her twenties or thirties in good health and CMV-seronegative. The rearrangement uses TRBV6-1 and TRBJ2-1; 10 bases are a match to TRBD1. The DNA of the CDR3 is TGTGCCAGCGGAGTGAGGGACAGGGGTTCCAATGAGCAGTTCTTC. It yields the protein CASGVRDRGSNEQFF.